These T cell receptor beta chains were read from a single sample in a study of blood T cell repertoires in COVID-19. Assay used: immunoSEQ multiplex PCR; TCRdb lists only in-frame clones, some missing. The data contain a few hundred thousand clones, approximately 86% of them seen just once; the ten biggest clones take up 8.5% to 10%. The sequenced material came from PBMCs or T cells enriched from blood (not recorded which). Every receptor here comes from a woman in her late teens or twenties who had recovered from COVID-19. Each CDR3 is given with its conserved first and last residue. A D gene is named only where the DNA matches it firmly. Clone size is stated in some rows and not others, as once, few, many or a class when expanded.

d_gene,v_gene,abundance,j_gene,CDR3aa,CDR3nt
-,TRBV28,-,TRBJ2-2,CASSLIPGGELFF,TGTGCCAGCAGTTTAATCCCGGGAGGGGAGCTGTTTTTT
TRBD2,TRBV7-2,-,TRBJ2-3,CASSRLAGEADTQYF,TGTGCCAGCAGTCGACTAGCGGGGGAGGCAGATACGCAGTATTTT
-,TRBV2,-,TRBJ1-4,CASGNSATNEKLFF,TGTGCCAGCGGAAACAGTGCAACTAATGAAAAACTGTTTTTT
TRBD1,TRBV19,-,TRBJ1-3,CASSETGTASSYF,TGTGCCAGTAGTGAAACCGGGACAGCCTCATCATATTTT
-,TRBV29-1,-,TRBJ1-4,CSVGQPNEKLFF,TGCAGCGTTGGACAGCCTAATGAAAAACTGTTTTTT
-,TRBV18,-,TRBJ2-2,CASSRQGLNTGELFF,TGTGCCAGCTCACGGCAGGGACTTAACACCGGGGAGCTGTTTTTT
-,TRBV13,-,TRBJ1-1,CASSPRDNLNTEAFF,TGTGCCAGCAGCCCCCGGGACAATTTGAACACTGAAGCTTTCTTT
-,TRBV19,-,TRBJ1-1,CASRTVQNTEAFF,TGTGCCAGCAGGACAGTCCAGAACACTGAAGCTTTCTTT
-,TRBV11-2,-,TRBJ1-1,CASSLAGNTEAFF,TGTGCCAGCAGCTTAGCCGGGAACACTGAAGCTTTCTTT
-,TRBV28,-,TRBJ2-5,CASMPERYQETQYF,TGTGCCAGCATGCCTGAGAGGTACCAAGAGACCCAGTACTTC
TRBD1,TRBV18,once,TRBJ1-2,CASSPIVGQGEDGYTF,TGTGCCAGCTCACCGATCGTGGGACAGGGGGAAGATGGCTACACCTTC
TRBD2,TRBV7-2,-,TRBJ2-7,CASSRDGLRGGGYEQYF,TGTGCCAGCAGCAGGGATGGATTGCGGGGGGGCGGCTACGAGCAGTACTTC
-,TRBV30,-,TRBJ1-4,CAWSVRGARNEKLFF,TGTGCCTGGAGTGTCCGGGGGGCGCGTAATGAAAAACTGTTTTTT
TRBD1,TRBV7-8,-,TRBJ1-3,CASSADRAQGNTIYF,TGTGCCAGCAGCGCCGACAGGGCGCAAGGAAACACCATATATTTT
TRBD1,TRBV5-6,-,TRBJ2-7,CASSSPAGTGRTEQYF,TGTGCCAGCAGCTCGCCCGCCGGGACAGGAAGGACCGAGCAGTACTTC
TRBD1,TRBV6-5,-,TRBJ2-3,CASRGDRAEIVTQYF,TGTGCCAGCAGAGGCGACAGGGCGGAGATTGTTACGCAGTATTTT
-,TRBV5-1,-,TRBJ2-1,CASSTVMGGFYNEQFF,TGCGCCAGCAGCACCGTCATGGGGGGTTTTTACAATGAGCAGTTCTTC
TRBD2,TRBV5-4,once,TRBJ2-3,CASRYSGSGTDTQYF,TGTGCCAGCAGGTATAGCGGGAGTGGCACAGATACGCAGTATTTT
TRBD1,TRBV28,few,TRBJ1-2,CASSLLTGVSGYTF,TGTGCCAGCAGTCTCCTGACAGGGGTTTCTGGCTACACCTTC
-,TRBV15,once,TRBJ1-4,CATSRDRSGVGEKLFF,TGTGCCACCAGCAGAGATCGTTCGGGGGTGGGTGAAAAACTGTTTTTT
-,TRBV6-2/TRBV6-3,-,TRBJ1-5,CASSHNMRKDGNSNQPQHF,TGTGCCAGCAGTCATAACATGAGAAAAGACGGGAATAGCAATCAGCCCCAGCATTTT
-,TRBV15,-,TRBJ2-1,CATSRVAEPYNEQFF,TGTGCCACCAGCAGAGTAGCAGAGCCCTACAATGAGCAGTTCTTC
-,TRBV2,-,TRBJ1-6,CASRQEINNSPLHF,TGTGCCAGCAGACAGGAAATCAATAATTCACCCCTCCACTTT
-,TRBV5-1,-,TRBJ1-3,CASSLLQGGNTIYF,TGCGCCAGCAGCTTGCTTCAGGGGGGAAACACCATATATTTT
-,TRBV2,-,TRBJ1-4,CASSSGGGSTNEKLFF,TGTGCCAGCAGCTCCGGGGGGGGATCAACTAATGAAAAACTGTTTTTT
-,TRBV28,-,TRBJ1-5,CASSSLNGYNQPQHF,TGTGCCAGCAGTTCCCTTAACGGGTACAATCAGCCCCAGCATTTT
-,TRBV10-3,-,TRBJ1-3,CAIRGKNGDTIYF,TGTGCCATCAGGGGAAAAAACGGGGACACCATATATTTT
-,TRBV2,once,TRBJ1-1,CASSEPPRHMNTEAFF,TGTGCCAGCAGTGAACCTCCTCGACACATGAACACTGAAGCTTTCTTT
TRBD1,TRBV5-4,-,TRBJ2-7,CASSLKRTGGYEQYF,TGTGCCAGCAGCTTGAAGCGGACAGGGGGGTACGAGCAGTACTTC
TRBD1,TRBV6-1,-,TRBJ2-1,CASSEATGGSYNEQFF,TGTGCCAGCAGTGAGGCTACAGGGGGCTCCTACAATGAGCAGTTCTTC
TRBD1,TRBV27,-,TRBJ2-7,CASSLGPGQGIHEQYF,TGTGCCAGCAGTCTGGGCCCGGGACAGGGTATCCACGAGCAGTACTTC
-,TRBV18,-,TRBJ2-7,CASSPRGGEIGEQYF,TGTGCCAGCTCACCACGAGGAGGGGAGATTGGTGAGCAGTACTTC
TRBD1,TRBV6-4,-,TRBJ2-2,CASRLGQGKTGELFF,TGTGCCAGCAGATTGGGACAGGGAAAAACCGGGGAGCTGTTTTTT
TRBD1,TRBV6-2/TRBV6-3,few,TRBJ2-7,CASSARGQGGGEQYF,TGTGCCAGCAGTGCCCGGGGACAGGGGGGAGGCGAGCAGTACTTC
-,TRBV6-1,-,TRBJ2-2,CASSEGGYRAWGTGELFF,TGTGCCAGCAGTGAAGGGGGATACAGGGCCTGGGGCACCGGGGAGCTGTTTTTT
-,TRBV7-3,few,TRBJ2-2,CASSSTNTGELFF,TGTGCCAGCAGCTCCACGAACACCGGGGAGCTGTTTTTT
TRBD1,TRBV7-2,-,TRBJ2-3,CASSLRPYRQGTDTQYF,TGTGCCAGCAGCTTAAGACCCTATCGACAGGGAACAGATACGCAGTATTTT
-,TRBV4-3,-,TRBJ1-6,CASSQRRGSYNSPLHF,TGCGCCAGCAGCCAAAGAAGGGGGTCCTATAATTCACCCCTCCACTTT
TRBD2,TRBV5-1,once,TRBJ2-2,CASSLAVSGGAPGELFF,TGCGCCAGCAGCTTGGCCGTGAGCGGGGGGGCCCCCGGGGAGCTGTTTTTT
-,TRBV7-2,-,TRBJ2-3,CASSFQISTDTQYF,TGTGCCAGCAGCTTTCAGATTAGCACAGATACGCAGTATTTT
TRBD1,TRBV2,once,TRBJ1-5,CASRPDRGSNQPQHF,TGTGCCAGCAGGCCAGACAGGGGAAGCAATCAGCCCCAGCATTTT
TRBD1,TRBV5-6,few,TRBJ1-1,CASSTGQKNTEAFF,TGTGCCAGCAGCACGGGACAGAAGAACACTGAAGCTTTCTTT
TRBD2,TRBV5-3,-,TRBJ2-7,CARSLSAGFSYEQYF,TGTGCCAGAAGCTTGTCAGCGGGATTTTCCTACGAGCAGTACTTC
-,TRBV18,once,TRBJ1-2,CASSPKESLSYTF,TGTGCCAGCTCACCTAAGGAGAGTCTCAGCTACACCTTC
TRBD1,TRBV7-9,-,TRBJ2-1,CASSSGTGPGGGLWEQFF,TGTGCCAGCAGTTCGGGGACAGGCCCAGGAGGGGGGTTGTGGGAGCAGTTCTTC
TRBD1,TRBV18,-,TRBJ2-1,CASSPGQGYNEQFF,TGTGCCAGCTCACCGGGACAGGGATACAATGAGCAGTTCTTC
-,TRBV9,-,TRBJ1-3,CASSVGRNSKYSGNTIYF,TGTGCCAGCAGCGTAGGGAGGAACAGTAAATACTCTGGAAACACCATATATTTT
TRBD1,TRBV9,-,TRBJ2-7,CASSVVGQGGEQYF,TGTGCCAGCAGCGTAGTCGGACAGGGGGGCGAGCAGTACTTC
TRBD1,TRBV11-2,-,TRBJ2-7,CASSQNMDRGYEQYF,TGTGCCAGCAGCCAAAACATGGACAGGGGCTACGAGCAGTACTTC
-,TRBV27,-,TRBJ2-1,CASSISSYNEQFF,TGTGCCAGCAGTATTAGCTCCTACAATGAGCAGTTCTTC
TRBD1,TRBV6-4,-,TRBJ1-5,CASSPTGGDQPQHF,TGTGCCAGCTCCCCGACAGGGGGAGATCAGCCCCAGCATTTT
TRBD1,TRBV15,-,TRBJ1-5,CATSRDRYGQGLSNQPQHF,TGTGCCACCAGCAGAGATCGGTATGGACAGGGGCTTAGCAATCAGCCCCAGCATTTT
-,TRBV7-2,-,TRBJ1-4,CASSLGPGIEKLFF,TGTGCCAGCAGCTTAGGCCCCGGGATTGAAAAACTGTTTTTT
-,TRBV7-2,-,TRBJ2-7,CASSLVSGSYEQYF,TGTGCCAGCAGCTTAGTCAGCGGTTCATACGAGCAGTACTTC
-,TRBV5-1,-,TRBJ2-5,CASSLDGETQYF,TGCGCCAGCAGCTTGGACGGAGAGACCCAGTACTTC